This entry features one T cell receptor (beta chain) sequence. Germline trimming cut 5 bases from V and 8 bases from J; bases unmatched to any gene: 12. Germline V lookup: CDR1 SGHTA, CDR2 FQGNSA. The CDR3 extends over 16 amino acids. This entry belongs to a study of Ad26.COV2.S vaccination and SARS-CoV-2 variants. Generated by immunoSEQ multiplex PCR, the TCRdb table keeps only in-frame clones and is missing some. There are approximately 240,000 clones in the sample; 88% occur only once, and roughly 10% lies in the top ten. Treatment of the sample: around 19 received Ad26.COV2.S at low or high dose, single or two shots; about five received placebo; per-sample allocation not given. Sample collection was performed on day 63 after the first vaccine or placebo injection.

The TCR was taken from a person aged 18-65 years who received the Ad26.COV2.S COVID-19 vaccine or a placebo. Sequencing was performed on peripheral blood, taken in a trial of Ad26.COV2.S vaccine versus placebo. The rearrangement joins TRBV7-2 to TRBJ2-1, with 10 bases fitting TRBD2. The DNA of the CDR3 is TGTGCCAGCAGCGAGAATAAGGGACTAGCGTCGGATGAGCAGTTCTTC. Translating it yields CASSENKGLASDEQFF.